This T cell receptor beta chain emerged from a study of blood T cell repertoires in COVID-19. At the level of the study: The United States, Italy and Spain were the sources of the acute and convalescent COVID-19 samples. PBMCs, B-cell-depleted T cells, or T cells were the source of the cDNA or gDNA that made up the material.

The Seattle patients, enrolled during active infection, were followed longitudinally. Trimming took 5 bases from V and 14 from J, leaving 28 bases between them. The germline V gene has CDR1 LNHDA and CDR2 SQIVND (reference sequence). This CDR3 region has 17 residues. Original data processing: Nucleated cell counts were estimated from reference gene primer amplification. The table came from immunoSEQ multiplex PCR; TCRdb's copy has only in-frame clones and leaves some out. For V, J and clone size, that table is used; D and trimming come from the DNA. This table holds roughly 220,000 clones, approximately 78% found once.

This clonotype was sampled from a woman older than 75 with COVID-19, enrolled during active disease. The chain recombines TRBV19 with TRBJ1-6, with D possibly TRBD1 on 6 matching bases. The specimen sequenced was peripheral blood. The CDR3 is CASSPVRLGQSGEALHF. In DNA form, the CDR3 reads TGTGCCAGTAGTCCTGTGAGACTCGGACAGTCAGGCGAGGCCCTCCACTTT.